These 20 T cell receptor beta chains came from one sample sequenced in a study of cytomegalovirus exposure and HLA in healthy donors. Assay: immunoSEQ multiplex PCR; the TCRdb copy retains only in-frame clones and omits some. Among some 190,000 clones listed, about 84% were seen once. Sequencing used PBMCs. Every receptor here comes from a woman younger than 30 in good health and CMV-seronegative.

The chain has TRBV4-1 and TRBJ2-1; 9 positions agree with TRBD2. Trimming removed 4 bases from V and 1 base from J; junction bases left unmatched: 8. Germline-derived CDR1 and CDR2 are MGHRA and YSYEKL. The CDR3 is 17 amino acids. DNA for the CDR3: TGCGCCAGCAGCCTATACTCGGGACTAGCATCCTACAATGAGCAGTTCTTC. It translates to CASSLYSGLASYNEQFF.

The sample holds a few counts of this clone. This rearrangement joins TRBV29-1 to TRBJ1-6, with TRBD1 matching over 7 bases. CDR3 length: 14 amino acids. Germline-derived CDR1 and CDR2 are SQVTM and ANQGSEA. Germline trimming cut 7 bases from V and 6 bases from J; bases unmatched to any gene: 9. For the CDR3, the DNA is TGCAGCGGAGACGGGGACAGTGTTAATTCACCCCTCCACTTT. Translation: CSGDGDSVNSPLHF.

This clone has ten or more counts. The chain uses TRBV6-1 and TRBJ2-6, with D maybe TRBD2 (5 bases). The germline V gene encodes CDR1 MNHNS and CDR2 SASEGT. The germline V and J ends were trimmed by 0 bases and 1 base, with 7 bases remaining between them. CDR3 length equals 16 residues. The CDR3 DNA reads TGTGCCAGCAGTGAAGCGTCGGGGTCTGGGGCCAACGTCCTGACTTTC. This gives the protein CASSEASGSGANVLTF.

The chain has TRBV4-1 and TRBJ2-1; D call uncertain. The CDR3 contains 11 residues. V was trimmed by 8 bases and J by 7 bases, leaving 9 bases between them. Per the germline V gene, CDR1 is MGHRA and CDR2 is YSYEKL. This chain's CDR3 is CASRLDNEQFF. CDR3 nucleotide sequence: TGCGCCAGCCGTCTAGATAATGAGCAGTTCTTC.

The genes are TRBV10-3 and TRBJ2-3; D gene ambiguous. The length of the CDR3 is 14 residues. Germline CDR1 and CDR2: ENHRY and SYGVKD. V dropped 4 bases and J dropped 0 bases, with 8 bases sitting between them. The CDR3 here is CAISAITSTDTQYF. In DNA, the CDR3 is TGTGCCATCAGTGCGATTACTAGCACAGATACGCAGTATTTT.

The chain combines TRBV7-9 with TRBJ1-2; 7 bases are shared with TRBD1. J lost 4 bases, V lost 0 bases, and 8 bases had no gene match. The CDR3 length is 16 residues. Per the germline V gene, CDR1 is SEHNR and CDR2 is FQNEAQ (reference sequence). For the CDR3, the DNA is TGTGCCAGCAGCTTAGCGCTAGGGGGCTCTGGCTATGGCTACACCTTC. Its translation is CASSLALGGSGYGYTF.

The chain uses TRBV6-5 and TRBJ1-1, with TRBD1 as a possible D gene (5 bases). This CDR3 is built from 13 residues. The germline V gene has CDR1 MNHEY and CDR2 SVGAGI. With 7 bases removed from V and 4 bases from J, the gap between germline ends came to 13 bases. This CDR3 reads CASTTGAPTEAFF. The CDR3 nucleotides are TGTGCCAGCACCACTGGGGCACCCACTGAAGCTTTCTTT.

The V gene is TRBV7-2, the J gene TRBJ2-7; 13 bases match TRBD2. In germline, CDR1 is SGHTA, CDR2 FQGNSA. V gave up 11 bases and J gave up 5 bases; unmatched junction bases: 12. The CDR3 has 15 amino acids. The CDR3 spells CAGGLAGVRSDEQYF. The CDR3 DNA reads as TGTGCCGGAGGACTAGCGGGGGTAAGGAGCGACGAGCAGTACTTC.

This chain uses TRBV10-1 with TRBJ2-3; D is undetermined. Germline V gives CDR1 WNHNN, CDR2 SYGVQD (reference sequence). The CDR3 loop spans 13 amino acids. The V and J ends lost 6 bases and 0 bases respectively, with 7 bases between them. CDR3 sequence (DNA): TGCGCCAGCAGCATACTAAGCACAGATACGCAGTATTTT. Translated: CASSILSTDTQYF.

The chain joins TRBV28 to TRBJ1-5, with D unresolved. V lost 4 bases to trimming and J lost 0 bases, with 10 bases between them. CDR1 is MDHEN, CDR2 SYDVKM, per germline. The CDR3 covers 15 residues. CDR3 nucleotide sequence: TGTGCCAGCAGTTGGGGAGGGTTTAGCAATCAGCCCCAGCATTTT. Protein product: CASSWGGFSNQPQHF. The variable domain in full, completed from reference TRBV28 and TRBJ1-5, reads DVKVTQSSRYLVKRTGEKVFLECVQDMDHENMFWYRQDPGLGLRLIYFSYDVKMKEKGDIPEGYSVSREKKERFSLILESASTNQTSMYLCASSWGGFSNQPQHFGDGTRLSIL.

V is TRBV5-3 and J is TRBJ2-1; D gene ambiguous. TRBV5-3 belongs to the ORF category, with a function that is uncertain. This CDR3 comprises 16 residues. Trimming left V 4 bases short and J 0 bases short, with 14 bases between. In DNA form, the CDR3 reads TGTGCCAGAAGCCCCCCTCGGGTCGGCTCCTACAATGAGCAGTTCTTC. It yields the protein CARSPPRVGSYNEQFF.

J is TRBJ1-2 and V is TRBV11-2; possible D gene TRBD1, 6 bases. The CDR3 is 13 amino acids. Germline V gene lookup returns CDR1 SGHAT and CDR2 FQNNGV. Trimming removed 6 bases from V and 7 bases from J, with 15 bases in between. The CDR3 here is CASSAFQGFGYTF. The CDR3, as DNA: TGTGCCAGCAGTGCTTTCCAGGGGTTTGGCTACACCTTC.

CDR3: CAITPVGGATNYGYTF. The CDR3 nucleotides are TGTGCCATCACACCGGTTGGGGGGGCCACTAACTATGGCTACACCTTC. The chain links TRBV10-3 to TRBJ1-2, with a tentative D call TRBD1 (6 bases). V shed 7 bases and J shed 0 bases, with 18 bases lying between them. CDR3 length: 16 residues. Germline lookup yields CDR1 ENHRY and CDR2 SYGVKD.

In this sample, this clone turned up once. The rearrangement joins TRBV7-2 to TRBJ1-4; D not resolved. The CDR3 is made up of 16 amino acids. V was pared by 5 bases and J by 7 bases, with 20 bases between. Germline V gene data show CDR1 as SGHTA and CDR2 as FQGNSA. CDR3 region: CASSPRPGVGSEKLFF. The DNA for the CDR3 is TGTGCCAGCAGCCCGCGCCCCGGGGTGGGGAGTGAAAAACTGTTTTTT.

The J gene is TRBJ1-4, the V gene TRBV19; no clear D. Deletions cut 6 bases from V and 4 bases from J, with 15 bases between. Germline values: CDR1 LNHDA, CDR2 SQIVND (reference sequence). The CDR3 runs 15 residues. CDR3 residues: CASSSGGIDNEKLFF. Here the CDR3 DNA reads TGTGCCAGTAGCTCCGGCGGGATAGATAATGAAAAACTGTTTTTT.

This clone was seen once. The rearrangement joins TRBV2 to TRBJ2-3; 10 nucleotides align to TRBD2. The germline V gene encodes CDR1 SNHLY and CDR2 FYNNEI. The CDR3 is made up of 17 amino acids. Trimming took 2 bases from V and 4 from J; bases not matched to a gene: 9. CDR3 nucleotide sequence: TGTGCCAGCAGTGAAAGGAGCGGGGGGGCCCTCGCAGATACGCAGTATTTT. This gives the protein CASSERSGGALADTQYF. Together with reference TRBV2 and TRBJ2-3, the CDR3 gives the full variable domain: EPEVTQTPSHQVTQMGQEVILRCVPISNHLYFYWYRQILGQKVEFLVSFYNNEISEKSEIFDDQFSVERPDGSNFTLKIRSTKLEDSAMYFCASSERSGGALADTQYFGPGTRLTVL.

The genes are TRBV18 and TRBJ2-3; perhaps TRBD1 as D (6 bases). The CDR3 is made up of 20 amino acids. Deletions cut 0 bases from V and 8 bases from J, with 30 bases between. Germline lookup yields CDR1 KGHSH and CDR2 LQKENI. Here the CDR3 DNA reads TGTGCCAGCTCACCACCAAGAAGGGGTGGGTGTAGTAGTAGGGGGTGTACGCAGTATTTT. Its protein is CASSPPRRGGCSSRGCTQYF.

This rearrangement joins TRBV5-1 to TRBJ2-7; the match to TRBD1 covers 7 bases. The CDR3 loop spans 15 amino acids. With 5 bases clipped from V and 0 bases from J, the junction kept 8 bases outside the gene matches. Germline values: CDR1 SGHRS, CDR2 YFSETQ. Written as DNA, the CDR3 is TGCGCCAGCAGGGAAGGGACAGTTAGCTCCTACGAGCAGTACTTC. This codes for CASREGTVSSYEQYF.

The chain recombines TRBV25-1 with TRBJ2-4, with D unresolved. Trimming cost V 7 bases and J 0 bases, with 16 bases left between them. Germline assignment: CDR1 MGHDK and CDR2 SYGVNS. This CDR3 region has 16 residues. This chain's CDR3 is CASKNSPLLAKNIQYF. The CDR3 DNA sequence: TGTGCCAGCAAGAATAGTCCTCTCCTAGCCAAAAACATTCAGTACTTC.

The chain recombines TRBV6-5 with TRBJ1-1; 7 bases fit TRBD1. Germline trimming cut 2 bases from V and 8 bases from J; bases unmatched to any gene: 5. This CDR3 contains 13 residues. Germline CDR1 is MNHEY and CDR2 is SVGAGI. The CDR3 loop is CASSYRGRPEAFF. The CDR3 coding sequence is TGTGCCAGCAGTTACAGGGGGCGACCCGAAGCTTTCTTT.